The rows below give T cell receptor beta chains drawn from one sample of a study of blood T cell repertoires in COVID-19. Produced via immunoSEQ multiplex PCR; TCRdb's table is partial and in-frame only. The sample comprises some 250,000 clones, roughly 90% of which are singletons, and 2% to 2.5% rests with the top ten. The sample taken for sequencing was peripheral blood. All receptors come from a man aged 30 to 45 who had recovered from COVID-19. Both conserved end residues are part of each CDR3. A D gene is named only where the DNA matches it firmly. A row's size may be missing; if present it is once, few, many or a size class.

j_call,d_call,clone_size,v_call,cdr3_nt,cdr3_aa
TRBJ2-3,-,-,TRBV9,TGTGCCAGCAGCGTTCTGAGTAGCACAGATACGCAGTATTTT,CASSVLSSTDTQYF
TRBJ2-5,-,-,TRBV7-6,TGTGCCAGCAGCTTAGTGGTCGTCAGGGGCGAAGAGACCCAGTACTTC,CASSLVVVRGEETQYF
TRBJ2-1,TRBD2,-,TRBV6-6,TGTGCCAGCCGTTTGGGGGGGTCTGGGAATGAGCAGTTCTTC,CASRLGGSGNEQFF
TRBJ2-1,TRBD2,-,TRBV11-2,TGTGCCAGCAGCTTACCTAGCGGGGGGAATGAGCAGTTCTTC,CASSLPSGGNEQFF
TRBJ2-2,TRBD2,-,TRBV9,TGTGCCAGCAGCGTAGGGGTAGCGGGGGTAACCGGGGAGCTGTTTTTT,CASSVGVAGVTGELFF
TRBJ1-6,-,-,TRBV5-6,TGTGCCAGCGCGAGGGGCGGGAGGACTTCACCCCTCCACTTT,CASARGGRTSPLHF
TRBJ2-1,-,-,TRBV6-5,TGTGCCAGCAGTTACGATAGCTCCTACAATGAGCAGTTCTTC,CASSYDSSYNEQFF
TRBJ1-3,-,-,TRBV12-3/TRBV12-4,TGTGCCAGCAAGGGAGGGCCCATATATTTT,CASKGGPIYF
TRBJ1-6,-,-,TRBV6-5,TGTGCCAGCAGCCCCCGACCCCTCCACTTT,CASSPRPLHF
TRBJ1-1,-,once,TRBV10-1,TGCGCCAGCAGGGACTTGTCGAACACTGAAGCTTTCTTT,CASRDLSNTEAFF
TRBJ1-4,TRBD1,-,TRBV19,TGTGCCAGTACCTTCAACAGGGGGCTGGGGGAAAAACTGTTTTTT,CASTFNRGLGEKLFF